One T cell receptor beta chain is described in this entry. Its antigen remains unidentified. The PCR used 60 Vbeta and 13 Jbeta primers. In the original analysis: Later reanalysis found roughly 80 million unique TCR beta chains, roughly 10 million of them shared. Some clones are missing from TCRdb's copy, which holds only in-frame ones; the method was immunoSEQ multiplex PCR. Clone size and the V and J calls come from that table; the DNA yielded D and trimming. The top ten hold approximately 0.22% of the sample, which has 95,000 to 150,000 clones, less than 90% seen once. The record originates from a study of cytomegalovirus exposure and HLA in healthy donors. Study observations and caveats: Accurate HLA-A and HLA-B prediction from TCR beta sequences was reported for most subjects.

From germline, CDR1 is SGHTA and CDR2 FQGNSA. Trimming took off 0 bases at V and 10 bases at J, with 15 bases between the two ends. This CDR3 is 14 amino acids long. The sequenced sample consisted of PBMCs. The receptor was isolated from a man aged 45-65 years in good health and CMV-seronegative. V is TRBV7-2 and J is TRBJ1-1; D perhaps matches TRBD1 (5 bases). CDR3 loop: CASSLAWVGGLAFF. The CDR3 DNA follows: TGTGCCAGCAGCTTAGCGTGGGTCGGGGGGTTAGCTTTCTTT.